The T cell receptor (beta chain) under discussion was sequenced for a study of shared clonotypes between healthy human individuals. The ends were cut back, 3 bases at V and 5 bases at J, with 17 bases in the middle. This CDR3 is 15 amino acids long. The germline V gene encodes CDR1 GTSNPN and CDR2 SVGIG (reference sequence). Naive CD8 cells, CD45RO-negative and positively selected for CCR7, excluded terminally differentiated effector memory CD45RA+ cells. The data were produced by immunoSEQ multiplex PCR, yet TCRdb's version contains in-frame clones alone and is incomplete. The sample records roughly 2,000,000 clones, around 93% being singletons.

This receptor was obtained from a man aged 18 to 29 in good health. Some clones in this sample may be carry-over from other donors' samples. The source material was naive CD8+ T cells from PBMCs. This sequence joins TRBV30 and TRBJ2-1; weak D call: TRBD2 (6 bases). The CDR3 loop reads CAWSGEATGDNEQFF. The CDR3 DNA is TGTGCCTGGAGCGGGGAGGCCACGGGAGACAATGAGCAGTTCTTC. Combining the CDR3 with reference TRBV30 and TRBJ2-1 gives the whole variable domain SQTIHQWPATLVQPVGSPLSLECTVEGTSNPNLYWYRQAAGRGLQLLFYSVGIGQISSEVPQNLSASRPQDRQFILSSKKLLLSDSGFYLCAWSGEATGDNEQFFGPGTRLTVL.